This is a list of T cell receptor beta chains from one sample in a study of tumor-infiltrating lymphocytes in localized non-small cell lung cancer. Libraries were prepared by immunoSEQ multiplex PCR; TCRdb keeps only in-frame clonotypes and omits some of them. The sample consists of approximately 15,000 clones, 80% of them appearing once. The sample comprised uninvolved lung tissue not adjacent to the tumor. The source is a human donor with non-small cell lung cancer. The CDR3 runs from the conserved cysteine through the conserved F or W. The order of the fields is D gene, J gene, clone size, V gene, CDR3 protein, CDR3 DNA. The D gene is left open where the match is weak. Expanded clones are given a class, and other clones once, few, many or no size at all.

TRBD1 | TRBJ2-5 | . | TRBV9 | CASSPPGGAGTQYF | TGTGCCAGCAGCCCCCCAGGGGGCGCGGGGACCCAGTACTTC
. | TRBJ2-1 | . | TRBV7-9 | CASSLEPFSEQFF | TGTGCCAGCAGCTTAGAGCCTTTCAGTGAGCAGTTCTTC
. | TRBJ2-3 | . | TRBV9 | CASSVEGRVSTDTQYF | TGTGCCAGCAGCGTAGAGGGGCGGGTCAGCACAGATACGCAGTATTTT
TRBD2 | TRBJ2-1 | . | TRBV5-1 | CASSLTGTSSYNEQFF | TGCGCCAGCAGCTTGACAGGGACTAGCTCCTACAATGAGCAGTTCTTC
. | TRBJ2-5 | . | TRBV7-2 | CASSSAPTETQYF | TGTGCCAGCAGCTCCGCCCCCACCGAGACCCAGTACTTC
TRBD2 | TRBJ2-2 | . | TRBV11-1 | CASSTYSGSRELFF | TGTGCCAGCAGCACCTATAGCGGGAGCAGGGAGCTGTTTTTT
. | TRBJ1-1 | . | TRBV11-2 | CASSPANTEAFF | TGTGCCAGCAGCCCCGCTAACACTGAAGCTTTCTTT
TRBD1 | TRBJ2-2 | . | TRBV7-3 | CASSPTGATGELFF | TGTGCCAGCAGCCCAACAGGGGCCACCGGGGAGCTGTTTTTT
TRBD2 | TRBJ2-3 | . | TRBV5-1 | CASSPRTSPSTDTQYF | TGCGCCAGCAGCCCCAGGACTAGCCCTAGCACAGATACGCAGTATTTT
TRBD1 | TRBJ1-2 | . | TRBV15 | CATSTSLYRQGAGGYTF | TGTGCCACCAGCACCTCGCTTTACCGACAGGGGGCAGGTGGCTACACCTTC
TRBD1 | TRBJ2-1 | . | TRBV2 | CASSEDRGSYNEQFF | TGTGCCAGCAGTGAGGACAGGGGATCCTACAATGAGCAGTTCTTC
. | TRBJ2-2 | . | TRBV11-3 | CASSQADGELFF | TGTGCCAGCAGCCAGGCCGACGGGGAGCTGTTTTTT
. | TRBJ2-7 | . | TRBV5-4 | CASSFPGQGGSYEQYF | TGTGCCAGCAGCTTCCCAGGGCAAGGCGGCTCCTACGAGCAGTACTTC
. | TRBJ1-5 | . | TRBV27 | CASGSRRRSNQPQHF | TGTGCCAGCGGCTCAAGGAGACGAAGCAATCAGCCCCAGCATTTT
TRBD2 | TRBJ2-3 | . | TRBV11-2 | CASSSTGTTYTQYF | TGTGCCAGCAGCTCCACCGGGACTACGTATACGCAGTATTTT
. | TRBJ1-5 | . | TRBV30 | CAWSLHREAQPQHF | TGTGCCTGGAGTCTCCACAGGGAAGCTCAGCCCCAGCATTTT
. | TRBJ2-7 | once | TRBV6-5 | CASSFAGGAEQYF | TGTGCCAGCAGTTTCGCGGGCGGAGCAGAGCAGTACTTC
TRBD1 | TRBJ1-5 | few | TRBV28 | CASSLPQGVSQPQHF | TGTGCCAGCAGTTTACCACAGGGGGTAAGTCAGCCCCAGCATTTT
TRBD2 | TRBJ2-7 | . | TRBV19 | CASSIRAGGLQLVEQYF | TGTGCCAGTAGTATTCGCGCCGGGGGGTTACAGTTAGTCGAGCAGTACTTC
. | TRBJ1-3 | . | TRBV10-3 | CAINPGNTIYF | TGTGCCATCAATCCCGGAAACACCATATATTTT
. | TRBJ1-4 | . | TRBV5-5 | CASSLAGSNEKLFF | TGTGCCAGCAGCTTAGCGGGTTCTAATGAAAAACTGTTTTTT
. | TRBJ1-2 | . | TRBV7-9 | CASSIDGDGYTF | TGTGCCAGCAGCATAGACGGGGATGGCTACACCTTC
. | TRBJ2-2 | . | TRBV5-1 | CASRPGPNTGELFF | TGCGCCAGCAGACCCGGGCCGAACACCGGGGAGCTGTTTTTT